This T cell receptor (beta chain) was recorded in a study of blood T cell repertoires in COVID-19. Sequenced by immunoSEQ multiplex PCR; TCRdb stores in-frame clones only, minus some. The sample comprises around 150,000 clones, roughly 80% of which are singletons, and 10% to 11% rests with the top ten. The germline V gene encodes CDR1 SEHNR and CDR2 FQNEAQ (reference sequence). V shed 1 base and J shed 3 bases, with 12 bases lying between them. The CDR3 is made up of 15 amino acids. The clonotype was recovered from a man aged 55-75 years who had recovered from COVID-19. The specimen was peripheral blood. This chain links TRBV7-9 with TRBJ1-1; D may be TRBD1 (5 bases). CDR3 DNA sequence: TGTGCCAGCAGCTTAGATGGCCTAGGGGACACTGAAGCTTTCTTT. Its protein is CASSLDGLGDTEAFF.